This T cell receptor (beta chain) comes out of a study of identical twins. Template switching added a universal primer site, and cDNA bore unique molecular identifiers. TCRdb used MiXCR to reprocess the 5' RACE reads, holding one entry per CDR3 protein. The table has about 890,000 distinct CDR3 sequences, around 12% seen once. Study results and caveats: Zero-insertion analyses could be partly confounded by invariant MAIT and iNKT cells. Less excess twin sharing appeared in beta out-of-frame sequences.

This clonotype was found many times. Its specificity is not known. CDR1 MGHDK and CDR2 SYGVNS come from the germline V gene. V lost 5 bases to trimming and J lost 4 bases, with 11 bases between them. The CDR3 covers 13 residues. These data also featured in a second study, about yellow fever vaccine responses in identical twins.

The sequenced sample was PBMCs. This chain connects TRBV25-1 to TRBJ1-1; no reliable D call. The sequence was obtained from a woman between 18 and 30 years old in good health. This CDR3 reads CASSSVGGTEAFF. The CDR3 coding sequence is TGTGCCAGCAGTTCCGTTGGCGGCACTGAAGCTTTCTTT.